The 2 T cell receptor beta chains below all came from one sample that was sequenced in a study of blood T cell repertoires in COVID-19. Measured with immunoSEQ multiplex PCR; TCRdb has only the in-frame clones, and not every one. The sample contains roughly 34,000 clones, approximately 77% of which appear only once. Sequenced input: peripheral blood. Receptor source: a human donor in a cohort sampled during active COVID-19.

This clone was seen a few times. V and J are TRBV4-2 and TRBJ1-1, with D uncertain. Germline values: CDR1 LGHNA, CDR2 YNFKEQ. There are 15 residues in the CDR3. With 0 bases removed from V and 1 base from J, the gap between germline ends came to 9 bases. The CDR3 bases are TGTGCCAGCAGCCAAGATCGGGGTTGGAACACTGAAGCTTTCTTT. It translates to CASSQDRGWNTEAFF.

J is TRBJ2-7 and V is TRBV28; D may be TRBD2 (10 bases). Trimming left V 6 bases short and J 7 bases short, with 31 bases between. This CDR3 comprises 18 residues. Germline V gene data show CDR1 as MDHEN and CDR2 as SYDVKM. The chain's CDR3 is CASRYRGRRLAGGGEQYF. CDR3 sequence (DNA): TGTGCCAGCAGATACAGGGGGCGGAGGTTAGCGGGAGGTGGGGAGCAGTACTTC.